Listed below are T cell receptor beta chains from one sample, sequenced in a study of blood T cell repertoires in COVID-19. Assay used: immunoSEQ multiplex PCR; TCRdb lists only in-frame clones, some missing. The sample comprises 210,000 or so clones, around 85% of which are singletons, and 5.1% rests with the top ten. Sequenced input: peripheral blood. The receptors come from a man aged 45-65 years with COVID-19, enrolled during active disease. Both conserved end residues are part of each CDR3. A D gene is named only where the DNA matches it firmly. Size values are once, few and many counts, or a class for expanded clones, and some rows have none.

V gene,J gene,D gene,clone size,CDR3 protein,CDR3 DNA
TRBV7-2,TRBJ2-3,-,-,CASSYRQGTQYF,TGTGCCAGCAGCTACCGCCAGGGTACGCAGTATTTT
TRBV5-4,TRBJ1-1,TRBD1,-,CASKATGGDIEAFF,TGTGCCAGCAAGGCGACAGGGGGCGATATTGAAGCTTTCTTT
TRBV9,TRBJ2-1,TRBD2,-,CASSAGGTTKYNEQFF,TGTGCCAGCAGCGCGGGAGGGACTACCAAATACAATGAGCAGTTCTTC
TRBV4-3,TRBJ1-1,-,-,CASSLDKFMNTEAFF,TGCGCCAGCAGCCTTGACAAGTTCATGAACACTGAAGCTTTCTTT
TRBV11-3,TRBJ1-1,TRBD1,once,CASSLQGGSTEAFF,TGTGCCAGCAGCTTGCAGGGGGGTAGCACTGAAGCTTTCTTT
TRBV7-3,TRBJ2-1,TRBD1,-,CASSDGTGRYNEQFF,TGTGCCAGCAGCGACGGGACAGGGAGATACAATGAGCAGTTCTTC
TRBV7-6,TRBJ1-2,-,-,CASSSRTDLLYGYTF,TGTGCCAGCAGCTCGCGGACAGATTTGCTCTATGGCTACACCTTC
TRBV10-3,TRBJ2-2,TRBD2,-,CAIMEERDLITGELFF,TGTGCCATCATGGAAGAGCGGGACCTAATCACCGGGGAGCTGTTTTTT
TRBV6-5,TRBJ1-5,TRBD1,-,CASSSGGQGINQPQHF,TGTGCCAGCAGTTCCGGGGGACAGGGAATCAATCAGCCCCAGCATTTT
TRBV7-2,TRBJ2-5,-,-,CASSHLDRETQYF,TGTGCCAGCAGCCACCTCGACAGGGAGACCCAGTACTTC
TRBV15,TRBJ2-4,-,-,CATSRDPGLAKNIQYF,TGTGCCACCAGCAGAGATCCCGGACTAGCCAAAAACATTCAGTACTTC
TRBV7-8,TRBJ2-4,TRBD1,-,CASSSGQALAKNIQYF,TGTGCCAGCAGCTCGGGACAGGCGCTAGCCAAAAACATTCAGTACTTC
TRBV6-5,TRBJ1-6,-,-,CASSYSAYNSPLHF,TGTGCCAGCAGTTATAGCGCATATAATTCACCCCTCCACTTT
TRBV9,TRBJ2-7,TRBD1,-,CASSVGGQGAYEQYF,TGTGCCAGCAGCGTAGGGGGACAGGGGGCCTACGAGCAGTACTTC
TRBV7-2,TRBJ1-2,-,-,CASSQWTSGGRNGYTF,TGTGCCAGCAGTCAATGGACTTCTGGTGGACGAAATGGCTACACCTTC
TRBV9,TRBJ2-3,-,once,CASSVGQNTDTQYF,TGTGCCAGCAGCGTAGGACAAAACACAGATACGCAGTATTTT
TRBV24-1,TRBJ1-5,-,once,CATSENRVGNQPQHF,TGTGCCACCAGTGAGAACAGGGTAGGCAATCAGCCCCAGCATTTT
TRBV4-1,TRBJ1-2,TRBD1,few,CASSQPGQGNYGYTF,TGCGCCAGCAGCCAACCGGGACAGGGGAACTATGGCTACACCTTC
TRBV20-1,TRBJ1-5,TRBD1,few,CSASRRTGVRQPQHF,TGCAGTGCTAGTCGACGGACAGGGGTCCGTCAGCCCCAGCATTTT